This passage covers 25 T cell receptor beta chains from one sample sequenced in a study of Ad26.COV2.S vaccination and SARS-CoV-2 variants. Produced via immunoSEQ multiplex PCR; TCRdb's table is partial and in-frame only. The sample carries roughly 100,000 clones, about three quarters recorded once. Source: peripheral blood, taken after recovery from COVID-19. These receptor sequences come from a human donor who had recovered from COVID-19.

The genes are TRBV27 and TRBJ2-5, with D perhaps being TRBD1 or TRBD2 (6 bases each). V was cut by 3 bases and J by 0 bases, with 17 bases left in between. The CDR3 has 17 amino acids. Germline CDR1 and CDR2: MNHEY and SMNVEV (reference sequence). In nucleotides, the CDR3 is TGTGCCAGCAGTTTCAAACAGGGTCGGGGGTACCAAGAGACCCAGTACTTC. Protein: CASSFKQGRGYQETQYF.

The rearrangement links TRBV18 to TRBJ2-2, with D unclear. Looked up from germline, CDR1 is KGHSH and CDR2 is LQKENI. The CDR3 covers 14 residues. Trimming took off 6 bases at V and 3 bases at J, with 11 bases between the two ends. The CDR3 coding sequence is TGTGCCAGCTCTCGATCAGGAGACACCGGGGAGCTGTTTTTT. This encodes CASSRSGDTGELFF.

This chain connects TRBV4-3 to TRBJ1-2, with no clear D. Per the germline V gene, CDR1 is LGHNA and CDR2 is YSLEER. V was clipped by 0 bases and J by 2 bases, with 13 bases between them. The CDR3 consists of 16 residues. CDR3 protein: CASSQDRVDGNYGYTF. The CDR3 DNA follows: TGCGCCAGCAGCCAAGATCGGGTCGACGGGAACTATGGCTACACCTTC.

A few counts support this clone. CDR3 in amino acids: CASSLSAPTGELFF. CDR3 DNA sequence: TGTGCCAGCAGCTTATCGGCACCTACCGGGGAGCTGTTTTTT. This chain connects TRBV7-9 to TRBJ2-2; D is undetermined. Germline-derived CDR1 and CDR2 are SEHNR and FQNEAQ (reference sequence). V was cut by 2 bases and J by 5 bases, with 9 bases left in between. The CDR3 is 14 amino acids.

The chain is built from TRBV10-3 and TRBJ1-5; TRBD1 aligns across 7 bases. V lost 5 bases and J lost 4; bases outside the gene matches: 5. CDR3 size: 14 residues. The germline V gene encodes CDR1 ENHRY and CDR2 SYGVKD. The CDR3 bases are TGTGCCATCAGTCAGACAGGGTTGAATCAGCCCCAGCATTTT. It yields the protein CAISQTGLNQPQHF.

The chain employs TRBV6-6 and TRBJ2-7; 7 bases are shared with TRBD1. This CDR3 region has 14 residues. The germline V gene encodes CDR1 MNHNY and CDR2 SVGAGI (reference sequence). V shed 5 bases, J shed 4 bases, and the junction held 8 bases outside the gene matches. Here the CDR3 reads CASSPRDRSYEQYF. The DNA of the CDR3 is TGTGCCAGCAGTCCAAGGGACAGATCTTACGAGCAGTACTTC.

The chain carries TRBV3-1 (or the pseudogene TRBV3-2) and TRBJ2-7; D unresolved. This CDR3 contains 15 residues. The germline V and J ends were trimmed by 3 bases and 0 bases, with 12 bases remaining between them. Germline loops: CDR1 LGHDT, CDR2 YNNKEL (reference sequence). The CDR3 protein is CASSHHLNSSYEQYF. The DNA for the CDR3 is TGTGCCAGCAGCCACCACCTCAACAGCTCCTACGAGCAGTACTTC.

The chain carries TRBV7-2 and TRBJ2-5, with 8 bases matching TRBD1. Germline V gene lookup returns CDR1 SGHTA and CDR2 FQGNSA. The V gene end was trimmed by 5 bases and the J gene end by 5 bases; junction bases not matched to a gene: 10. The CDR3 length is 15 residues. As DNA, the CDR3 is TGTGCCAGCAGCCTCAGGACAGGGAGGCTGGAGACCCAGTACTTC. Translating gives CASSLRTGRLETQYF.

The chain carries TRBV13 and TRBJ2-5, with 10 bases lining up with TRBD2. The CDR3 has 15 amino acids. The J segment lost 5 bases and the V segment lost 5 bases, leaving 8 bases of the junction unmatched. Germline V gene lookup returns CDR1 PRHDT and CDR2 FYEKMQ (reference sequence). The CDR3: CASSIKRGGGETQYF. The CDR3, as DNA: TGTGCCAGCAGCATAAAGCGGGGGGGCGGTGAGACCCAGTACTTC.

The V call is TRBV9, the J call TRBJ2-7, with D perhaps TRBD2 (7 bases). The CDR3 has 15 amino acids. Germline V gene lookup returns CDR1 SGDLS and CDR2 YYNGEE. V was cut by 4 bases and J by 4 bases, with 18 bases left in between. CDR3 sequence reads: CASSPLGGAGYEQYF. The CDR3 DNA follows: TGTGCCAGCAGCCCCCTGGGGGGGGCCGGATACGAGCAGTACTTC.

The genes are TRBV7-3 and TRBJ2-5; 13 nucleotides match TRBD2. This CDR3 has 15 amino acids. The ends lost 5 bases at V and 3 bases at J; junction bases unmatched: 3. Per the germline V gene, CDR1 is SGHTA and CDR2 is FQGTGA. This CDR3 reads CASSLGLAGEETQYF. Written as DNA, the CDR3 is TGTGCCAGCAGCCTAGGACTAGCGGGGGAAGAGACCCAGTACTTC.

CDR3 amino acids: CASREEGGPGEKLFF. CDR3 sequence (DNA): TGTGCCAGCAGAGAAGAGGGGGGGCCGGGAGAAAAACTGTTTTTT. The V and J genes are TRBV3-1 (or the pseudogene TRBV3-2) and TRBJ1-4; D possibly corresponds to TRBD1 (6 bases). Germline V gives CDR1 LGHDT, CDR2 YNNKEL (reference sequence). CDR3 size: 15 residues. Deletions cut 6 bases from V and 8 bases from J, with 19 bases between.

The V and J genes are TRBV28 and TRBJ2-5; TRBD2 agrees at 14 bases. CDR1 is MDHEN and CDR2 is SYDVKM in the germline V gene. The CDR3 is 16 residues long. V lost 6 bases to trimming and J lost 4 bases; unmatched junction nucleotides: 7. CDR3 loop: CASSAGTSGGVETQYF. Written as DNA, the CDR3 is TGTGCCAGCAGCGCCGGGACTAGCGGGGGTGTAGAGACCCAGTACTTC.

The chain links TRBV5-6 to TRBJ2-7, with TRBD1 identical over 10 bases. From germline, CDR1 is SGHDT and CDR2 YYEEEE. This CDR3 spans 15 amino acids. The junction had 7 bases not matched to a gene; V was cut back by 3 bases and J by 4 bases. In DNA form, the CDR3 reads TGTGCCAGCAGCTCGGAGGGACAGGGGCTTTACGAGCAGTACTTC. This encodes CASSSEGQGLYEQYF.

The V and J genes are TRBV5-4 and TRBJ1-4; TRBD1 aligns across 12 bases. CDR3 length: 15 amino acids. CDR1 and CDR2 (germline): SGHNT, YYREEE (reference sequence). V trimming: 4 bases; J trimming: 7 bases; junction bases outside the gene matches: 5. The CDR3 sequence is CASSTRDRGLEKLFF. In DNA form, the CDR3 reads TGTGCCAGCAGCACCCGGGACAGGGGGCTTGAAAAACTGTTTTTT.

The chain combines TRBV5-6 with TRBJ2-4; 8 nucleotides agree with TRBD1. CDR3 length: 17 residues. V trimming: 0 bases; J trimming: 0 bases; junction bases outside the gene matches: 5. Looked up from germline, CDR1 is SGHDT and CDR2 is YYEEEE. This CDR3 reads CASSLATGGLAKNIQYF. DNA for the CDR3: TGTGCCAGCAGCTTGGCAACAGGGGGGCTAGCCAAAAACATTCAGTACTTC. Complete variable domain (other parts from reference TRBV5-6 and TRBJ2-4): DAGVTQSPTHLIKTRGQQVTLRCSPKSGHDTVSWYQQALGQGPQFIFQYYEEEERQRGNFPDRFSGHQFPNYSSELNVNALLLGDSALYLCASSLATGGLAKNIQYFGAGTRLSVL.

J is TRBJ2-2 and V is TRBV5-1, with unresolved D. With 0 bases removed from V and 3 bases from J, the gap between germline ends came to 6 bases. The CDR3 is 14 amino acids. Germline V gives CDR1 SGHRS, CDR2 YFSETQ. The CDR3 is CASSLAIDTGELFF. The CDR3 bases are TGCGCCAGCAGCTTGGCCATAGACACCGGGGAGCTGTTTTTT.

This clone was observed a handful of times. The CDR3 bases are TGCGCCAGCAGTGAGAGGCGGCAGGGGGACTATGGCTACACCTTC. It specifies CASSERRQGDYGYTF. This chain links TRBV10-2 with TRBJ1-2, with 7 bases that match TRBD1. The CDR3 is 15 residues long. The germline gives CDR1 WSHSY, CDR2 SAAADI. V trimming: 2 bases; J trimming: 3 bases; junction bases outside the gene matches: 6.

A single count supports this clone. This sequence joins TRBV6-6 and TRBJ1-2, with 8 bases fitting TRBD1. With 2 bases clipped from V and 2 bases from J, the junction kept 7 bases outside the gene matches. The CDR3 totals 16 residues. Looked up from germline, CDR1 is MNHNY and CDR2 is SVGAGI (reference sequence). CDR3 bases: TGTGCCAGCAGTTACGGTAACAGGGGGTCCAACTATGGCTACACCTTC. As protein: CASSYGNRGSNYGYTF.

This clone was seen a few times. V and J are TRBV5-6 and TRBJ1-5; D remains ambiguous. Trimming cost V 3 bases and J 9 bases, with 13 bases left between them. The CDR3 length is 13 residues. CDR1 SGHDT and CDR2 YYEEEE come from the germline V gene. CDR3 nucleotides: TGTGCCAGCAGCTCGACGGCCTCTAGGCCCCAGCATTTT. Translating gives CASSSTASRPQHF.

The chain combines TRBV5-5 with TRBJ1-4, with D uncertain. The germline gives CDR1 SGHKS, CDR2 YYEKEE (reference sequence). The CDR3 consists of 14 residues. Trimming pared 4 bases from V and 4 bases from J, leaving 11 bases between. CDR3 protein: CASSDRELNEKLFF. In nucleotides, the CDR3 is TGTGCCAGCAGCGACCGGGAACTTAATGAAAAACTGTTTTTT.

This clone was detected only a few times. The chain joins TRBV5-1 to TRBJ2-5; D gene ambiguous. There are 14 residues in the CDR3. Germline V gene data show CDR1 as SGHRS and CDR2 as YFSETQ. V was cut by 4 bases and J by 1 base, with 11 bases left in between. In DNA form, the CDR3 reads TGCGCCAGCAGCATAGAATGGACCCAAGAGACCCAGTACTTC. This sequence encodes CASSIEWTQETQYF.

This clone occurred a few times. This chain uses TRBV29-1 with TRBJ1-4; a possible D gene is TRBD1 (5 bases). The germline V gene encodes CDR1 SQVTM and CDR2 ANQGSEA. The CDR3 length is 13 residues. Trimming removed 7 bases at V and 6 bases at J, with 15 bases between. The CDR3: CSAGGGDDEKLFF. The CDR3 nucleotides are TGCAGCGCCGGGGGAGGGGATGATGAAAAACTGTTTTTT.

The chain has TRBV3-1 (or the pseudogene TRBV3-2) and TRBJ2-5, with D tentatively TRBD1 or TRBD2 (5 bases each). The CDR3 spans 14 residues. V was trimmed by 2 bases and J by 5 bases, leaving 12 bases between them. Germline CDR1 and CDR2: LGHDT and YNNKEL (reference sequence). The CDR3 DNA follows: TGTGCCAGCAGCCAATCGTCGGGGCGCGAGACCCAGTACTTC. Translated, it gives CASSQSSGRETQYF.

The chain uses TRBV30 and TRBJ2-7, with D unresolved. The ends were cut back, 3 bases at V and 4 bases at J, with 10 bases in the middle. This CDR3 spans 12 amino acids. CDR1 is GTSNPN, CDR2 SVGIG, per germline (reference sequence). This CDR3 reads CAWRGTVYEQYF. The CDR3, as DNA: TGTGCCTGGAGGGGCACAGTTTACGAGCAGTACTTC.